The 13 T cell receptor beta chains presented below share a single source sample, sequenced in a study of early stage breast cancer tumors. Some clones are missing from TCRdb's copy, which holds only in-frame ones; the method was immunoSEQ multiplex PCR. Altogether 45,000 to 60,000 clones are present, 75% to 95% being singletons, with the ten largest covering 4% to 5.5%. Sequencing was done on a sample of blood. All receptors derive from a person aged 70 to 80 with breast cancer.

The rearrangement joins TRBV18 to TRBJ1-5; 7 bases fit TRBD1. Germline V gene sequence: CDR1 KGHSH, CDR2 LQKENI. V lost 6 bases and J lost 5; bases outside the gene matches: 4. The CDR3 consists of 13 residues. This CDR3 is CASSGQGDQPQHF. The CDR3 nucleotides are TGTGCCAGCTCGGGGCAGGGGGATCAGCCCCAGCATTTT.

The rearrangement uses TRBV6-1 and TRBJ1-2; 12 bases fit TRBD1. CDR1 MNHNS and CDR2 SASEGT come from the germline V gene. CDR3 length: 15 residues. V shed 6 bases and J 7 bases; nucleotides not matched to a gene: 9. The CDR3: CASRASGTGGPGYTF. The CDR3 DNA reads as TGTGCCAGCAGAGCCTCCGGGACAGGGGGCCCTGGCTACACCTTC.

The V call is TRBV27, the J call TRBJ2-2; 8 nucleotides align to TRBD2. The CDR3 contains 17 residues. Germline V gives CDR1 MNHEY, CDR2 SMNVEV (reference sequence). Unmatched junction bases numbered 11, after V lost 6 bases and J lost 2 bases. The CDR3 DNA sequence: TGTGCCAGCAGCCTAAGATGGGTAGCGGGAAACACCGGGGAGCTGTTTTTT. Translating it yields CASSLRWVAGNTGELFF.

The gene calls are TRBV7-8 and TRBJ2-1; D is uncertain. The CDR3 totals 13 residues. V was shortened by 5 bases and J by 11 bases, with 16 bases between the two germline ends. Germline assignment: CDR1 SGHVS and CDR2 FQNEAQ. The CDR3 is CASSTVSWAQQFF. The CDR3 DNA reads as TGTGCCAGCAGCACCGTTTCATGGGCACAGCAGTTCTTC.

The rearrangement uses TRBV5-1 and TRBJ2-3, with 8 bases that match TRBD2. The J segment lost 2 bases and the V segment lost 0 bases, leaving 2 bases of the junction unmatched. This CDR3 region has 15 residues. Germline-derived CDR1 and CDR2 are SGHRS and YFSETQ. The CDR3, as DNA: TGCGCCAGCAGCTTGGGAGCGGGAGTCACAGATACGCAGTATTTT. Protein sequence: CASSLGAGVTDTQYF.

The count of this clone is one. The chain couples TRBV11-3 to TRBJ2-5; 7 bases match TRBD2. With V trimmed by 3 bases and J by 4 bases, 5 bases remained unmatched. From germline, CDR1 is SGHNT and CDR2 YENEEA. The CDR3 consists of 14 residues. The CDR3 here is CASSFSGPLETQYF. The CDR3 DNA follows: TGTGCCAGCAGCTTTAGCGGGCCCTTAGAGACCCAGTACTTC.

This rearrangement joins TRBV19 to TRBJ1-1, with D perhaps TRBD1 (5 bases). The V end was cut by 5 bases, the J end by 2 bases, with 15 bases between. The CDR3 has 15 amino acids. From germline, CDR1 is LNHDA and CDR2 SQIVND (reference sequence). The CDR3 spells CASSSRERGNTEAFF. The CDR3 DNA reads as TGTGCCAGTAGTTCCCGGGAGAGGGGAAACACTGAAGCTTTCTTT.

This sequence joins TRBV5-1 and TRBJ2-2, with 9 bases identical to TRBD2. CDR3 length equals 15 residues. Germline CDR1 reads SGHRS; CDR2 reads YFSETQ. Trimming removed 3 bases from V and 6 bases from J; junction bases left unmatched: 6. The CDR3 protein is CASSSSSGTAGELFF. The CDR3 coding sequence is TGCGCCAGCAGCTCATCTAGCGGGACAGCCGGGGAGCTGTTTTTT.

This chain uses TRBV7-2 with TRBJ2-3; D unclear. Germline CDR1 SGHTA, CDR2 FQGNSA. This CDR3 has 14 residues. V lost 5 bases to trimming and J lost 7 bases, with 16 bases between them. CDR3 sequence (DNA): TGTGCCAGCAGCCCCCCACCAGGCCGTAATACGCAGTATTTT. Encoded protein: CASSPPPGRNTQYF.

This chain connects TRBV5-1 to TRBJ1-2, with unresolved D. The CDR3 covers 16 residues. With 4 bases removed from V and 4 bases from J, the gap between germline ends came to 20 bases. CDR1 is SGHRS, CDR2 YFSETQ, per germline. As DNA, the CDR3 is TGCGCCAGCAGCCTGGAACGGGTCCCTGAGAGCTATGGCTACACCTTC. It yields the protein CASSLERVPESYGYTF.

This clone came up a few times. This chain uses TRBV28 with TRBJ2-7; TRBD1 aligns across 9 bases. CDR3 size: 13 residues. Germline CDR1 reads MDHEN; CDR2 reads SYDVKM. V trimming: 7 bases; J trimming: 3 bases; junction bases outside the gene matches: 4. The CDR3 sequence: CASMMGQGYEQYF. Here the CDR3 DNA reads TGTGCCAGCATGATGGGACAGGGCTACGAGCAGTACTTC.

The count of this clone is one. The rearrangement joins TRBV4-3 to TRBJ1-1, with TRBD1 matching over 8 bases. CDR3 length: 15 residues. V lost 0 bases, J lost 4 bases, and 4 bases stayed unmatched. Germline V gene lookup returns CDR1 LGHNA and CDR2 YSLEER. The CDR3 protein is CASSQDYRGVTEAFF. The CDR3 DNA sequence: TGCGCCAGCAGCCAAGATTACAGGGGGGTCACTGAAGCTTTCTTT.

The J gene is TRBJ1-2, the V gene TRBV28, with D unclear. CDR1 is MDHEN and CDR2 is SYDVKM in the germline V gene. Trimming stripped 3 bases from V and 6 bases from J, with 5 bases between. The length of the CDR3 is 11 residues. The CDR3 is CASSFPDGYTF. In DNA, the CDR3 is TGTGCCAGCAGTTTCCCGGATGGCTACACCTTC.